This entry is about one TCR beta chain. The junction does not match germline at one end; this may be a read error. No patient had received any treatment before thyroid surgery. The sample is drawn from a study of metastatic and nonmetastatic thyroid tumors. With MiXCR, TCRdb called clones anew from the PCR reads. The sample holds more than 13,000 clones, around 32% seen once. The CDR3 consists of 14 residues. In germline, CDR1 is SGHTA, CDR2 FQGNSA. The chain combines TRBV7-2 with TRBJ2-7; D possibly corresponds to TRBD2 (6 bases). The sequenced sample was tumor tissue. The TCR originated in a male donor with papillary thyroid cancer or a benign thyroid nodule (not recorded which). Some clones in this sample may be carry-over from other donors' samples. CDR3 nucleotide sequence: TGTGCCAGCAGCCCAGTTGGGCTATCGGGGGAGCAGTACTTT. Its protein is CASSPVGLSGEQYF.